Listed here is a single TCR beta chain. The sample comes from a study of T cell responses to AZD1222 COVID-19 vaccine. CDR3 size: 19 residues. Assay: immunoSEQ multiplex PCR; the TCRdb copy retains only in-frame clones and omits some. Among over 120,000 clones listed, around 94% were seen once. The material was peripheral blood, obtained after recovery from COVID-19. The source of this sequence is an adult who had recovered from COVID-19. The chain combines TRBV1 with TRBJ1-5. TRBV1 is a known pseudogene. The CDR3 sequence is CTSSQLGQDSSGGNQPQHF. The CDR3 DNA is TGCACCAGCAGCCAATTGGGGCAGGATTCAAGCGGGGGCAATCAGCCCCAGCATTTT.